A single sample gave rise to the 24 T cell receptor beta chains below, sequenced in a study of blood T cell repertoires in COVID-19. This table comes from immunoSEQ multiplex PCR, and its TCRdb copy is limited to in-frame clones, with some not included. The sample consists of approximately 440,000 clones, 90% of them appearing once. The material sequenced was PBMCs or T cells enriched from blood (not recorded which). The receptor set was obtained from a man aged 18 to 30 who had recovered from COVID-19.

This clone has a single count. This chain joins TRBV28 and TRBJ1-1, with no clear D. The ends were cut back, 4 bases at V and 5 bases at J, with 11 bases in the middle. CDR1 and CDR2 (germline): MDHEN, SYDVKM. The CDR3 runs 13 residues. The CDR3 coding sequence is TGTGCCAGCAGTTCGCCAGAGGTAACTGAAGCTTTCTTT. This translates into CASSSPEVTEAFF.

This sequence joins TRBV5-5 and TRBJ2-7; D unresolved. Trimming stripped 0 bases from V and 4 bases from J, with 5 bases between. Germline V gene lookup returns CDR1 SGHKS and CDR2 YYEKEE (reference sequence). The CDR3 is made up of 12 amino acids. The CDR3 DNA is TGTGCCAGCAGCTTGGTAGCATACGAGCAGTACTTC. Encoded protein: CASSLVAYEQYF.

The CDR3 loop reads CASSLRGWGSGNTIYF. In nucleotides, the CDR3 is TGTGCCAGCAGCTTGCGAGGGTGGGGCTCTGGAAACACCATATATTTT. The rearrangement uses TRBV5-6 and TRBJ1-3, with unresolved D. Trimming left V 1 base short and J 0 bases short, with 11 bases between. Germline loops: CDR1 SGHDT, CDR2 YYEEEE. The CDR3 runs 16 residues. Using reference TRBV5-6 and TRBJ1-3 for the parts outside the CDR3, the full variable domain is DAGVTQSPTHLIKTRGQQVTLRCSPKSGHDTVSWYQQALGQGPQFIFQYYEEEERQRGNFPDRFSGHQFPNYSSELNVNALLLGDSALYLCASSLRGWGSGNTIYFGEGSWLTVV.

There are a few counts of this clone. CDR3: CASSSFSEQYF. CDR3 DNA: TGTGCCAGCAGTTCTTTTAGCGAGCAGTACTTC. The gene calls are TRBV11-2 and TRBJ2-7; D remains unclear. Per the germline V gene, CDR1 is SGHAT and CDR2 is FQNNGV. The CDR3 totals 11 residues. The germline V and J ends were trimmed by 6 bases and 6 bases, with 9 bases remaining between them.

The rearrangement uses TRBV19 and TRBJ2-6; maybe TRBD1 (5 bases). Germline V gives CDR1 LNHDA, CDR2 SQIVND (reference sequence). The CDR3 has 17 residues. V was cut by 3 bases and J by 0 bases, with 12 bases left in between. The DNA of the CDR3 is TGTGCCAGTAGTATCTCAGGGCCCAGCTCTGGGGCCAACGTCCTGACTTTC. This encodes CASSISGPSSGANVLTF.

CDR3 loop: CASSLGASGYNEQFF. The CDR3 DNA reads as TGCGCCAGCAGCTTGGGAGCTAGCGGGTACAATGAGCAGTTCTTC. V and J are TRBV5-1 and TRBJ2-1, with 8 positions matching TRBD2. Per the germline V gene, CDR1 is SGHRS and CDR2 is YFSETQ. The ends lost 0 bases at V and 4 bases at J; junction bases unmatched: 3. The CDR3 totals 15 residues.

The table lists this clone with a count of one. The chain employs TRBV14 and TRBJ2-7; 7 nucleotides agree with TRBD2. Trimming at V came to 4 bases and at J to 2 bases, leaving 2 bases not matched to a gene. Germline-derived CDR1 and CDR2 are SGHDN and FVKESK. This CDR3 is 13 amino acids long. CDR3 in amino acids: CASSRGGAYEQYF. The CDR3 nucleotides read TGTGCCAGCAGCCGCGGGGGAGCCTACGAGCAGTACTTC. Looking up the rest from reference TRBV14 and TRBJ2-7 gives the full variable domain: EAGVTQFPSHSVIEKGQTVTLRCDPISGHDNLYWYRRVMGKEIKFLLHFVKESKQDESGMPNNRFLAERTGGTYSTLKVQPAELEDSGVYFCASSRGGAYEQYFGPGTRLTVT.

The genes are TRBV3-1 (or the pseudogene TRBV3-2) and TRBJ2-3, with D unclear. CDR3 length equals 12 residues. V was trimmed by 3 bases and J by 10 bases, leaving 11 bases between them. Germline V gene sequence: CDR1 LGHDT, CDR2 YNNKEL (reference sequence). The CDR3 is CASSQSESPQYF. The DNA of the CDR3 is TGTGCCAGCAGCCAGTCTGAGTCCCCGCAGTATTTT.

The chain uses TRBV12-5 and TRBJ1-2, with no clear D. V shed 5 bases and J shed 3 bases, with 10 bases lying between them. The CDR3 spans 13 residues. Germline V gene lookup returns CDR1 LGHNT and CDR2 FRNRAP. DNA for the CDR3: TGTGCTAGTGGTCTCTCTTCGTACTATGGCTACACCTTC. Translating gives CASGLSSYYGYTF.

The chain joins TRBV5-6 to TRBJ1-2; 7 bases line up with TRBD1. The CDR3 contains 13 residues. The V segment lost 5 bases and the J segment 4 bases; nucleotides outside the gene matches: 5. In germline, CDR1 is SGHDT, CDR2 YYEEEE. The CDR3 protein is CASRRDRGYGYTF. CDR3 in DNA: TGTGCCAGCAGAAGGGACAGAGGCTATGGCTACACCTTC.

The rearrangement joins TRBV7-8 to TRBJ1-4, with 9 bases identical to TRBD1. The CDR3 extends over 14 amino acids. Losses at the gene ends were 5 bases for V and 8 bases for J; bases not matched to a gene: 6. Germline CDR1 SGHVS, CDR2 FQNEAQ. The CDR3 reads CASSPSDRGEKLFF. The CDR3 DNA is TGTGCCAGCAGCCCCTCGGACAGGGGAGAAAAACTGTTTTTT.

This chain connects TRBV29-1 to TRBJ1-1, with D unclear. Trimming left V 4 bases short and J 3 bases short, with 12 bases between. Germline V CDR1 and CDR2: SQVTM, ANQGSEA. The CDR3 is made up of 13 amino acids. The CDR3 loop reads CSVVPNTHTEAFF. CDR3 nucleotide sequence: TGCAGCGTTGTTCCCAACACCCACACTGAAGCTTTCTTT.

V gene TRBV19 combines with J gene TRBJ1-2; tentatively, D is TRBD1 (5 bases). Germline V lookup: CDR1 LNHDA, CDR2 SQIVND (reference sequence). The ends were cut back, 7 bases at V and 6 bases at J, with 18 bases in the middle. This CDR3 contains 14 residues. The CDR3 is CASTSPGIWDGYTF. Written as DNA, the CDR3 is TGTGCCAGTACCTCGCCAGGGATTTGGGATGGCTACACCTTC.

This sequence joins TRBV3-1 (or the pseudogene TRBV3-2) and TRBJ2-6, with unresolved D. Trimming shortened V by 4 bases and J by 0 bases, and 4 bases separated the two germline ends. The germline gives CDR1 LGHDT, CDR2 YNNKEL (reference sequence). The CDR3 covers 14 residues. The CDR3 sequence: CASSPFSGANVLTF. The CDR3 DNA is TGTGCCAGCAGCCCATTCTCTGGGGCCAACGTCCTGACTTTC.

The chain uses TRBV11-3 and TRBJ2-2, with TRBD2 matching over 9 bases. This CDR3 comprises 15 residues. CDR1 SGHNT and CDR2 YENEEA come from the germline V gene. V shed 3 bases, J shed 5 bases, and the junction held 4 bases outside the gene matches. CDR3 residues: CASSFSLAGTGELFF. Written as DNA, the CDR3 is TGTGCCAGCAGCTTTTCCCTAGCGGGGACCGGGGAGCTGTTTTTT.

The CDR3 loop is CASRAGGSSDTQYF. Here the CDR3 DNA reads TGTGCCAGTCGAGCGGGAGGGTCGTCAGATACGCAGTATTTT. The rearrangement joins TRBV11-2 to TRBJ2-3; TRBD2 aligns across 10 bases. In germline, CDR1 is SGHAT, CDR2 FQNNGV. The CDR3 runs 14 residues. The junction had 7 bases not matched to a gene; V was cut back by 9 bases and J by 4 bases.

Only one count was recorded for this clone. The CDR3 loop reads CASTGDGEQFF. The CDR3 coding sequence is TGTGCCAGCACGGGAGACGGTGAGCAGTTCTTC. The rearrangement joins TRBV6-5 to TRBJ2-1; D is possibly TRBD2 (6 bases). V shed 7 bases and J shed 9 bases, with 10 bases lying between them. The germline CDR1 and CDR2 sequences are MNHEY and SVGAGI. This CDR3 comprises 11 residues.

This clone occurred once. The chain recombines TRBV10-1 with TRBJ1-4, with D possibly matching TRBD1 (6 bases). The germline gives CDR1 WNHNN, CDR2 SYGVQD (reference sequence). The CDR3 totals 14 residues. Trimming removed 3 bases from V and 7 bases from J, with 12 bases in between. CDR3 protein: CASSEPGAPEKLFF. The CDR3, as DNA: TGCGCCAGCAGTGAACCAGGGGCCCCTGAAAAACTGTTTTTT.

The V gene is TRBV19, the J gene TRBJ1-2, with a tentative D call TRBD1 (5 bases). Germline values: CDR1 LNHDA, CDR2 SQIVND (reference sequence). Trimming removed 3 bases at V and 6 bases at J, with 11 bases between. The CDR3 is 13 amino acids. CDR3 region: CASSMGLRDGYTF. The CDR3 DNA reads TGTGCCAGTAGTATGGGACTCCGGGATGGCTACACCTTC.

J is TRBJ2-5 and V is TRBV5-4, with 11 bases lining up with TRBD2. Losses at the gene ends were 4 bases for V and 1 base for J; bases not matched to a gene: 6. The CDR3 is 16 amino acids. CDR1 is SGHNT and CDR2 is YYREEE in the germline V gene (reference sequence). CDR3 nucleotide sequence: TGTGCCAGCAGCCTCCCGCTAGCGGGGGGCCAAGAGACCCAGTACTTC. This translates into CASSLPLAGGQETQYF.

This clone came up once. The genes are TRBV18 and TRBJ1-1; D unresolved. CDR1 and CDR2 (germline): KGHSH, LQKENI. The CDR3 has 15 residues. With 3 bases removed from V and 0 bases from J, the gap between germline ends came to 11 bases. CDR3 in DNA: TGTGCCAGCTCACCTACTAATACCATGAACACTGAAGCTTTCTTT. Encoded protein: CASSPTNTMNTEAFF. The full variable domain, in which reference TRBV18 and TRBJ1-1 provide the parts outside the CDR3, is NAGVMQNPRHLVRRRGQEARLRCSPMKGHSHVYWYRQLPEEGLKFMVYLQKENIIDESGMPKERFSAEFPKEGPSILRIQQVVRGDSAAYFCASSPTNTMNTEAFFGQGTRLTVV.

The V gene is TRBV10-3, the J gene TRBJ2-2; 14 bases map to TRBD2. This CDR3 comprises 17 residues. The ends lost 6 bases at V and 4 bases at J; junction bases unmatched: 7. Germline-derived CDR1 and CDR2 are ENHRY and SYGVKD. The CDR3 nucleotides read TGTGCCATCAGCAGCGGGACTAGCGGGAGCGGCACCGGGGAGCTGTTTTTT. Protein: CAISSGTSGSGTGELFF.

The rearrangement joins TRBV5-4 to TRBJ2-3; perhaps TRBD2 as D (5 bases). Germline CDR1 SGHNT, CDR2 YYREEE (reference sequence). V was cut by 2 bases and J by 0 bases, with 16 bases left in between. The CDR3 has 17 amino acids. The CDR3 reads CASSFRLESSSTDTQYF. The DNA of the CDR3 is TGTGCCAGCAGCTTTCGGCTAGAATCTAGCAGCACAGATACGCAGTATTTT.

This clone came up once. The J gene is TRBJ1-5, the V gene TRBV19; no reliable D call. V dropped 5 bases and J dropped 3 bases, with 8 bases sitting between them. The CDR3 extends over 13 amino acids. In germline, CDR1 is LNHDA, CDR2 SQIVND (reference sequence). CDR3 DNA sequence: TGTGCCAGTAGTTACAGAATCAATCAGCCCCAGCATTTT. It translates to CASSYRINQPQHF.